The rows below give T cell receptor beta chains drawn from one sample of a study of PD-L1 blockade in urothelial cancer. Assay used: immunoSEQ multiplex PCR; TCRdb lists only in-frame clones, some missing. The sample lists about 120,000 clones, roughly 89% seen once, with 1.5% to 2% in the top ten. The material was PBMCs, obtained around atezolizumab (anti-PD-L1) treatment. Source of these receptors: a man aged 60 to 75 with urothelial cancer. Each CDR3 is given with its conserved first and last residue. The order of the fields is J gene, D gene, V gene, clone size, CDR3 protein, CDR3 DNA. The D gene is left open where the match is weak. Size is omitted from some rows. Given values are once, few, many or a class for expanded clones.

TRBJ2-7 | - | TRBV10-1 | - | CASSDSGRTYEQYF | TGCGCCAGCAGTGATAGTGGGAGAACCTACGAGCAGTACTTC
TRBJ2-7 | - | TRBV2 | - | CASSEEGVEQYF | TGTGCCAGCAGTGAAGAGGGGGTCGAGCAGTACTTC
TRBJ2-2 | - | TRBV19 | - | CASSMGRVPDTGELFF | TGTGCCAGTAGTATGGGCAGGGTCCCCGACACCGGGGAGCTGTTTTTT
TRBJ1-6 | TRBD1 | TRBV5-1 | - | CASSSGTGTNSPLHF | TGCGCCAGCAGCTCGGGGACAGGTACTAATTCACCCCTCCACTTT
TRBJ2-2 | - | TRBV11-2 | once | CASSFVSLDTGELFF | TGTGCCAGCAGCTTCGTTAGCCTGGACACCGGGGAGCTGTTTTTT
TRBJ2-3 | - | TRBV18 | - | CAIKTASTDTQYF | TGTGCCATCAAGACAGCAAGCACAGATACGCAGTATTTT
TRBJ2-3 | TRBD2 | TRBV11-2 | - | CARRTSGRAADTQYF | TGTGCCAGGAGGACTAGCGGGAGGGCCGCAGATACGCAGTATTTT
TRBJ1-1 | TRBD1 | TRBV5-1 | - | CASSLATGGMNTEAFF | TGCGCCAGCAGCTTGGCGACAGGGGGGATGAACACTGAAGCTTTCTTT
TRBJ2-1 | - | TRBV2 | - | CASSEEAAGEQFF | TGTGCCAGCTCCGAAGAGGCGGCGGGAGAGCAGTTCTTC
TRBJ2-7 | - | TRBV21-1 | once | CASSEDGGTTLEQYF | TGTGCCAGCAGCGAAGATGGGGGGACTACGTTAGAGCAGTACTTC
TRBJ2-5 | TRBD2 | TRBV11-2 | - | CASSLDLPAGGGNTQYF | TGTGCCAGCAGCTTAGATCTTCCAGCGGGGGGAGGGAACACCCAGTACTTC
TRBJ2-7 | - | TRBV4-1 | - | CASSQPDSYEQYF | TGCGCCAGCAGCCAGCCGGACAGCTACGAGCAGTACTTC
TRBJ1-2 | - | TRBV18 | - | CASSPLGPGGQLSAANYGYTF | TGTGCCAGCTCACCGCTAGGACCGGGGGGGCAACTGTCGGCTGCTAACTATGGCTACACCTTC
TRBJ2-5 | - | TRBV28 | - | CASGPGGIETQYF | TGTGCCAGCGGACCAGGAGGGATCGAGACCCAGTACTTC
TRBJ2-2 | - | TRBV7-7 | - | CASSIDSTGELFF | TGTGCCAGCAGCATCGACAGCACCGGGGAGCTGTTTTTT
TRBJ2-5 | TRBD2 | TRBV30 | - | CAWSVGGRALGETQYF | TGTGCCTGGAGTGTGGGCGGGAGGGCCCTCGGAGAGACCCAGTACTTC
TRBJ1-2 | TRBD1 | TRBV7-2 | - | CASSLVGTGGQGYTF | TGTGCCAGCAGCTTAGTCGGGACAGGGGGCCAGGGCTACACCTTC
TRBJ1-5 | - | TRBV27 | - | CAVSGVGNQPQHF | TGTGCTGTGAGCGGTGTTGGCAATCAGCCCCAGCATTTT
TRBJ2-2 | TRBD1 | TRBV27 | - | CASSKTGGYTGELFF | TGTGCCAGCAGCAAGACAGGGGGATACACCGGGGAGCTGTTTTTT
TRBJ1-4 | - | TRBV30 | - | CARAAGGEKLFF | TGTGCCCGGGCGGCCGGAGGCGAAAAACTGTTTTTT
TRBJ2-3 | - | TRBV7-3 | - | CASSLTGGIADTQYF | TGTGCCAGCAGCTTAACCGGCGGGATAGCAGATACGCAGTATTTT
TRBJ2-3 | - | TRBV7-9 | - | CASSRSGATDTQYF | TGTGCCAGCAGCCGGTCGGGAGCCACAGATACGCAGTATTTT
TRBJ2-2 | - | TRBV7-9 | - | CASSLAGVTGELFF | TGTGCCAGCAGCTTAGCGGGAGTGACCGGGGAGCTGTTTTTT
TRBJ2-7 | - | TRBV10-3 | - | CAITSGDQYEQYF | TGTGCCATCACCTCGGGGGACCAATACGAGCAGTACTTC
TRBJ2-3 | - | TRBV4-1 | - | CASSQDPPDLAGSTDTQYF | TGCGCCAGCAGCCAAGATCCCCCTGACTTGGCGGGGAGCACAGATACGCAGTATTTT
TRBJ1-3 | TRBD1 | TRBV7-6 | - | CASSLYRGISGNTIYF | TGTGCCAGCAGCTTATACAGGGGTATCTCTGGAAACACCATATATTTT
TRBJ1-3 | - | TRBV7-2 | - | CASTRGGLGNTIYF | TGTGCCAGCACCCGGGGGGGGCTGGGAAACACCATATATTTT
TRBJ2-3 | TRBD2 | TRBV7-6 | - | CASSLISSGAVSAKDTQYF | TGTGCCAGCAGCTTAATCTCTAGCGGGGCGGTAAGCGCGAAAGATACGCAGTATTTT
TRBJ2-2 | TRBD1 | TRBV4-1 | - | CASSQHLQGVGVPNTGELFF | TGCGCCAGCAGCCAACACCTACAGGGGGTTGGGGTACCGAACACCGGGGAGCTGTTTTTT
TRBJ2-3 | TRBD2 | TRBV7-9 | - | CASSFLPGGRTDTQYF | TGTGCCAGCAGCTTCTTGCCGGGGGGGAGAACAGATACGCAGTATTTT
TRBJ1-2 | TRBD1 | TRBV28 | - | CASINPTGVYGYTF | TGTGCCAGCATCAACCCGACAGGGGTCTATGGCTACACCTTC
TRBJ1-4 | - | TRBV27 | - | CASSLFRAPNEKLFF | TGTGCCAGCAGTTTATTCAGGGCCCCTAATGAAAAACTGTTTTTT
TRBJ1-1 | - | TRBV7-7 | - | CASSQLPSGDRTEAFF | TGTGCCAGCAGTCAACTCCCCTCCGGGGATCGCACTGAAGCTTTCTTT
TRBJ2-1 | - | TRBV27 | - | CASSFFRLGAYNEQFF | TGTGCCAGCAGTTTTTTTCGACTAGGGGCCTACAATGAGCAGTTCTTC
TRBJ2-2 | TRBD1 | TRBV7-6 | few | CASSQRQGGNTGELFF | TGTGCCAGCAGCCAAAGACAGGGGGGGAACACCGGGGAGCTGTTTTTT
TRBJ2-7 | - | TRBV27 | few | CASSLGASSSPEQYF | TGTGCCAGCAGTTTAGGCGCTAGCTCCAGCCCCGAGCAGTACTTC
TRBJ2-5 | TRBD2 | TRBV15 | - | CATSRLMAGDKETQYF | TGTGCCACCAGCAGATTAATGGCGGGAGATAAAGAGACCCAGTACTTC
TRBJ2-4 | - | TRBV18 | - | CASSPNLGGAENIQYF | TGTGCCAGCTCCCCCAACCTGGGGGGGGCCGAAAACATTCAGTACTTC
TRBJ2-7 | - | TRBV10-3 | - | CAISGGTRTSYEQYF | TGTGCCATCAGTGGCGGGACTCGAACCTCCTACGAGCAGTACTTC
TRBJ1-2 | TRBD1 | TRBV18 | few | CASSPGQGSTF | TGTGCCAGCTCACCGGGACAGGGGTCGACCTTC
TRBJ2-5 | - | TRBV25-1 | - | CASSRTGRETQYF | TGTGCCAGCAGTCGAACAGGGCGGGAGACCCAGTACTTC
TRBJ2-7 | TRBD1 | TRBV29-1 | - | CSVEVRTGTAYEQYF | TGCAGCGTTGAAGTAAGGACCGGGACAGCCTACGAGCAGTACTTC
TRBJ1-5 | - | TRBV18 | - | CASSPGGSQPQHF | TGTGCCAGCTCACCAGGGGGGAGTCAGCCCCAGCATTTT
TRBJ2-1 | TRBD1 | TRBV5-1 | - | CASSSDSRGLYNEQFF | TGCGCCAGCAGCTCGGATTCCAGGGGGCTCTACAATGAGCAGTTCTTC
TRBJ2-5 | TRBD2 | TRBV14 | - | CASSQDLPVAGVGLRETQYF | TGTGCCAGCAGCCAAGATCTTCCGGTAGCGGGAGTGGGTTTAAGAGAGACCCAGTACTTC
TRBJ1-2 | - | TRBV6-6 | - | CASSYPQGNGYTF | TGTGCCAGCAGTTACCCGCAGGGTAATGGCTACACCTTC
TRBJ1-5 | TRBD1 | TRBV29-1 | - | CSIGQGGQPQHF | TGCAGTATTGGACAGGGTGGACAGCCCCAGCATTTT
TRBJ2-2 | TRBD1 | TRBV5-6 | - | CASSYRQGRTGELFF | TGTGCCAGCAGTTACCGACAGGGGAGAACCGGGGAGCTGTTTTTT
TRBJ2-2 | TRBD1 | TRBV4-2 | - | CASSQDSRGTGELFF | TGTGCCAGCAGCCAAGACAGCAGGGGGACCGGGGAGCTGTTTTTT
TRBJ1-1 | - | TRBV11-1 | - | CASRFSTGNTEAFF | TGTGCCAGCCGATTCTCGACAGGGAACACTGAAGCTTTCTTT
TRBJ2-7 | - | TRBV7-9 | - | CASSWGRTDSYEQYF | TGTGCCAGCAGCTGGGGACGGACAGACTCCTACGAGCAGTACTTC
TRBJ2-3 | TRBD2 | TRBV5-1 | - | CASSRLAGGTDTQYF | TGCGCCAGCAGCCGACTAGCGGGGGGAACAGATACGCAGTATTTT
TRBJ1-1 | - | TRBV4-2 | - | CASSQDTQGPNTEAFF | TGTGCCAGCAGCCAAGACACCCAGGGCCCGAACACTGAAGCTTTCTTT
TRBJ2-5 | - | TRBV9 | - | CASSVIAEETQYF | TGTGCCAGCAGCGTGATAGCCGAGGAGACCCAGTACTTC
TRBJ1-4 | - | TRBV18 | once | CASSHSDGKLFF | TGTGCCAGCTCACATTCCGACGGGAAACTGTTTTTT
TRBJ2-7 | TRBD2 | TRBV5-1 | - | CASSLDGTSGTLDEQYF | TGCGCCAGCAGCTTGGACGGGACTAGCGGGACTCTCGACGAGCAGTACTTC
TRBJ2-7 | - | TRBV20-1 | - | CSASVAEQYF | TGCAGTGCTAGCGTGGCAGAGCAGTACTTC